This record covers a single T cell receptor beta chain. No antigen is known for it. Here immunoSEQ multiplex PCR was the method, and the copy in TCRdb shows in-frame clones only, minus some. This sample yields about 120,000 clones, of which 70% to 90% are seen a single time; approximately 8.5% belongs to the top ten. The sample comes from a study of T cell responses to AZD1222 COVID-19 vaccine. Study details: Second-dose recipients at about 4 or about 12 weeks were treated as one pooled group. Study conclusions and caveats: Only after the peak T cell response were repertoires sampled. Spike-specific TCR depth and breadth grew after two AZD1222 doses. Clonal diversity may have been underestimated in mostly white British donors.

Sequencing was performed on peripheral blood, taken on day 0 of AZD1222 vaccination. The TCR sequence derives from an adult in good health.

CDR3 nucleotides: TGTGCCAGCAGCTCTCTAGCGGGAGGGCCGAATGAGCAGTTCTTC. Residues: CASSSLAGGPNEQFF. The chain combines TRBV13 with TRBJ2-1, with 12 positions matching TRBD2. The CDR3 consists of 15 residues. Trimming at V came to 4 bases and at J to 7 bases, leaving 5 bases not matched to a gene. The V gene's germline CDR1 is PRHDT and CDR2 FYEKMQ (reference sequence). Combining the CDR3 with reference TRBV13 and TRBJ2-1 gives the whole variable domain AAGVIQSPRHLIKEKRETATLKCYPIPRHDTVYWYQQGPGQDPQFLISFYEKMQSDKGSIPDRFSAQQFSDYHSELNMSSLELGDSALYFCASSSLAGGPNEQFFGPGTRLTVL.